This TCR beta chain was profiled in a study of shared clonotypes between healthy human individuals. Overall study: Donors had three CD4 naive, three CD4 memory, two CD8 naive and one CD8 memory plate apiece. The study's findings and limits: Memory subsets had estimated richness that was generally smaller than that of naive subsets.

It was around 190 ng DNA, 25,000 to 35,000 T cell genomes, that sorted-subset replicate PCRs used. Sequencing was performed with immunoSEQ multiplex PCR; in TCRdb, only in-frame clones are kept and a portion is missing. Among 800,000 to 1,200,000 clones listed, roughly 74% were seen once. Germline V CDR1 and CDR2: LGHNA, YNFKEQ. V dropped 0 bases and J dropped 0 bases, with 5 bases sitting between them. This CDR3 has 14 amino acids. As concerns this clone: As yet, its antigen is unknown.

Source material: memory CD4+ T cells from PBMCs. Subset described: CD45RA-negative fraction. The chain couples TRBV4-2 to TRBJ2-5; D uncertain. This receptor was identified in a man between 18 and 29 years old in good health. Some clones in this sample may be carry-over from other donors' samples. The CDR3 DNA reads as TGTGCCAGCAGCCAAGAACCGTACCAAGAGACCCAGTACTTC. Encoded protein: CASSQEPYQETQYF.